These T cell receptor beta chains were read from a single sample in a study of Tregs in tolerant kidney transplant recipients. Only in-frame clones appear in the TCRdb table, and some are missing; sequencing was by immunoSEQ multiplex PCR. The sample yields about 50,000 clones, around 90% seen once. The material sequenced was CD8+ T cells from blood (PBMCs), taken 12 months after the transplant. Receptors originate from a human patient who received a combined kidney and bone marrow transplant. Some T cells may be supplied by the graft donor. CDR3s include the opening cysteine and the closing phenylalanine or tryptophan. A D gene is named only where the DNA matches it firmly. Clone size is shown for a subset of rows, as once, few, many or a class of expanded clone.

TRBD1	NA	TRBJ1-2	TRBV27	TGTGCCAGCAGTTTATCGGGGACAGGGTTGTACTATGGCTACACCTTC	CASSLSGTGLYYGYTF
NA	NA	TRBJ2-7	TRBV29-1	TGCAGCGTTGAAGGTTCGAGGAGCTCCTACGAGCAGTACTTC	CSVEGSRSSYEQYF
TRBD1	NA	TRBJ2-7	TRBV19	TGTGCCAGTAGTATAGGTCCCGGACAGGGTTGGGAGCAGTACTTC	CASSIGPGQGWEQYF
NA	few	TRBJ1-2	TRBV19	TGTGCCAGTAGTTGGACGGGGGATGGCTACACCTTC	CASSWTGDGYTF
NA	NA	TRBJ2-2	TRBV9	TGTGCCAGCAGCGTACAATCCCCCGGGGAGCTGTTTTTT	CASSVQSPGELFF
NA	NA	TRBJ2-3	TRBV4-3	TGCGCCAGCAGCCCTTCCCCGCGGGTGACAGATACGCAGTATTTT	CASSPSPRVTDTQYF
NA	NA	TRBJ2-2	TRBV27	TGTGCCAGCAGTTTCGGGGGGCTCGGCACCGGGGAGCTGTTTTTT	CASSFGGLGTGELFF
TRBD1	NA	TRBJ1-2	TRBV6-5	TGTGCCAGCAGCATACAGGGGGCGGGAGGCTACACCTTC	CASSIQGAGGYTF
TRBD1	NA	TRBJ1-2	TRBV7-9	TGTGCCAGCAGCCGAGTGACAGGGGAGGGAGATGGCTACACCTTC	CASSRVTGEGDGYTF
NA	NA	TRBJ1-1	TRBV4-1	TGCGCCAGCACCTACGAGACGGGAATGAACACTGAAGCTTTCTTT	CASTYETGMNTEAFF
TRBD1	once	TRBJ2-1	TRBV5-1	TGCGCCAGCAGCTGGACAGGAGGTGAGCAGTTCTTC	CASSWTGGEQFF
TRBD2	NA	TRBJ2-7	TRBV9	TGTGCCAGCACCCGTGGGGGGGTATCCTACGAGCAGTACTTC	CASTRGGVSYEQYF
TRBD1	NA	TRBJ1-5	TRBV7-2	TGTGCCAGCAGCTTAGGGACAGGTTTCTATTCCAATCAGCCCCAGCATTTT	CASSLGTGFYSNQPQHF
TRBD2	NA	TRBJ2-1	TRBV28	TGTGCCAGCAGTAAATATAGCGGGAGGGTCTCCTACAATGAGCAGTTCTTC	CASSKYSGRVSYNEQFF
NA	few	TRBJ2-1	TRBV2	TGTGCCAGAGAGGGAGGAGACAATGAGCAGTTCTTC	CAREGGDNEQFF
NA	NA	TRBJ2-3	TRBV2	TGTGCCAGCAGGGGTGGACAGCTTAGCCCAGATACGCAGTATTTT	CASRGGQLSPDTQYF
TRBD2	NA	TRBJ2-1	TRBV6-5	TGTGCCAGCAGTTACTCAGAGCTAGCGGGAAGGGAGCAGTTCTTC	CASSYSELAGREQFF
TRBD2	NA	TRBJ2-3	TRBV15	TGTGCCACCAGCCCTATAATCGGCGGGGGGGCCTACAATACGCAGTATTTT	CATSPIIGGGAYNTQYF
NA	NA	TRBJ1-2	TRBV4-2	TGTGCCAGCACAGGATTAAACTATGGCTACACCTTC	CASTGLNYGYTF
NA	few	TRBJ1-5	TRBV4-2	TGTGCCAGCAGCCAAGATCGGGCGGGGAGCAATCAGCCCCAGCATTTT	CASSQDRAGSNQPQHF
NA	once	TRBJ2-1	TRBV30	TGTGCCTGGACCCTCGGGGGTCTCAATGAGCAGTTCTTC	CAWTLGGLNEQFF
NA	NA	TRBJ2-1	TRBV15	TGTGCCACCAGCAGCCCCTTTGAGCAGTTCTTC	CATSSPFEQFF
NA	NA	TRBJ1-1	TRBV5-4	TGTGCCAGCAGCCGGGGAGGGACTGAAGCTTTCTTT	CASSRGGTEAFF
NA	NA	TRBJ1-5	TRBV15	TGTGCCACCAGCAGAGATAGAGGGCACGGGAGTAATCAGCCCCAGCATTTT	CATSRDRGHGSNQPQHF
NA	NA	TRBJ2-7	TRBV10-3	TGTGCCATCAGTGAGTCTCCAGGCTACGAGCAGTACTTC	CAISESPGYEQYF
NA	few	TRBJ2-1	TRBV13	TGTGCCAGCAGCCACCGGGACTTACCCTACAATGAGCAGTTCTTC	CASSHRDLPYNEQFF
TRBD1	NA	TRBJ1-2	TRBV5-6	TGTGCCAGCAGCTTGGCCCAGACAGGGTTGGGCTACACCTTC	CASSLAQTGLGYTF
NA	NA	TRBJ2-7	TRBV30	TGTGCCTGGGCAGGGGCCCCAAGGTCCTACGAGCAGTACTTC	CAWAGAPRSYEQYF
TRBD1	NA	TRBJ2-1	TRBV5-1	TGCGCCAGCGGCTTGACAGGGTACAATGAGCAGTTCTTC	CASGLTGYNEQFF
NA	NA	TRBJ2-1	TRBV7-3	TGTGCCAGCAGCTCCCTCGGCGGAAGCGATGAGCAGTTCTTC	CASSSLGGSDEQFF
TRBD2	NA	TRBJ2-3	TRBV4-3	TGCGCCAGCAGCCAAGCCCCGCTAGCGGGAGAGGGGAATACGCAGTATTTT	CASSQAPLAGEGNTQYF
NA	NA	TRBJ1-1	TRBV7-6	TGTGCCAGCAGCCGCGGACAAGGGAACACTGAAGCTTTCTTT	CASSRGQGNTEAFF
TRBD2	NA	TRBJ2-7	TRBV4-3	TGCGCCAGCAGCCAAGATCAAGTGGGACTAGCGGGGAACTACGAGCAGTACTTC	CASSQDQVGLAGNYEQYF
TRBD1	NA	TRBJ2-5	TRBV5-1	TGCGCCAGCAGCTTGGGGGACAGGGGGGGATCCCAAGAGACCCAGTACTTC	CASSLGDRGGSQETQYF
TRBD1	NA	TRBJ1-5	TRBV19	TGTGCCAGTAGAGATACAGGGGGTGACAATCAGCCCCAGCATTTT	CASRDTGGDNQPQHF
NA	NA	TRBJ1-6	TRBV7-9	TGTGCCAGCAGCTTAGTGGTGAAAACGGGGTATAATTCACCCCTCCACTTT	CASSLVVKTGYNSPLHF
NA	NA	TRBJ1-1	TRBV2	TGTGCCCCCCGCGGAATGAACACTGAAGCTTTCTTT	CAPRGMNTEAFF
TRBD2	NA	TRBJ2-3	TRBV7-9	TGTGCCAGCAGCTTAGCGCCACTAGCGGGGGGAACTTACACAGATACGCAGTATTTT	CASSLAPLAGGTYTDTQYF
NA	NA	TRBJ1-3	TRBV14	TGTGCCAGCAGCCAAGAGCCCCTGCCCCGGCAGGGATCTCTGGAAAGCACCATATATTTT	CASSQEPLPRQGSLESTIYF
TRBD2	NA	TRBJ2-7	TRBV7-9	TGTGCCAGCAGCTTAATAGCGGGGGGATCCTACGAGCAGTACTTC	CASSLIAGGSYEQYF
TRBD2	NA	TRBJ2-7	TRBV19	TGTGCCAGTAGTCCCCAAGGTAGGCTAGCGGGAGGACTCTCCTACGAGCAGTACTTC	CASSPQGRLAGGLSYEQYF
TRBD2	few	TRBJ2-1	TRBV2	TGTGCCAGCAGCGGACCGCGAGCGGGGGTTTCCTACAATGAGCAGTTCTTC	CASSGPRAGVSYNEQFF
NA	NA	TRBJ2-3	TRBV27	TGTGCCAGCAGTTTATTATTAAGCCCCACAGATACGCAGTATTTT	CASSLLLSPTDTQYF
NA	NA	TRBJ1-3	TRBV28	TGTGCCAGCAGTTCCCCAACCGACGGGTATGGAAACACCATATATTTT	CASSSPTDGYGNTIYF
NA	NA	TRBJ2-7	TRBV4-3	TGCGCCAGCAGCCAAGTAGAGGGGGACTACGAGCAGTACTTC	CASSQVEGDYEQYF
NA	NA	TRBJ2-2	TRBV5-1	TGCGCCAGCAGCTTGAGCCACGGGGAGCTGTTTTTT	CASSLSHGELFF
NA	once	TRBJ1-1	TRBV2	TGTGCCAGCAGTGAACCGGGGTTGGGGACTGAAGCTTTCTTT	CASSEPGLGTEAFF
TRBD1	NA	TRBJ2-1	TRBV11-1	TGTGCCAGCAGCCACCGGGACAGTATCTACAATGAGCAGTTCTTC	CASSHRDSIYNEQFF
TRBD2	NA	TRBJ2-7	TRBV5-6	TGTGCCAGCAGCTTTGGGACTAGCGGGATCGGCGAGCAGTACTTC	CASSFGTSGIGEQYF
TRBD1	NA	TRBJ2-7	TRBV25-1	TGTGCCAGCAGCCACATCCGCTTAACTGACAGGGTTTGGGAGCAGTACTTC	CASSHIRLTDRVWEQYF
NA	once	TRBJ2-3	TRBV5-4	TGTGCCAGCAGCTTGGTTGGGGGGTTCACAGATACGCAGTATTTT	CASSLVGGFTDTQYF
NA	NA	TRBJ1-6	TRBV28	TGTGCCAGCAGGGAACAGGCGTTCCTCCCGCCCCTCCACTTT	CASREQAFLPPLHF
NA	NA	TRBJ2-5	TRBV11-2	TGTGCCAGCAGCCTGCAATATGGGGAGTCCGAGACCCAGTACTTC	CASSLQYGESETQYF
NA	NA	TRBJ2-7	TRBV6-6	TGTGCCTCAGCCGGATCCGGAGGGAGCTCCTACGAGCAGTACTTC	CASAGSGGSSYEQYF
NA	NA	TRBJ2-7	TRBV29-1	TGCAGCGTTGAGGATGGACAGACCTACGAGCAGTACTTC	CSVEDGQTYEQYF